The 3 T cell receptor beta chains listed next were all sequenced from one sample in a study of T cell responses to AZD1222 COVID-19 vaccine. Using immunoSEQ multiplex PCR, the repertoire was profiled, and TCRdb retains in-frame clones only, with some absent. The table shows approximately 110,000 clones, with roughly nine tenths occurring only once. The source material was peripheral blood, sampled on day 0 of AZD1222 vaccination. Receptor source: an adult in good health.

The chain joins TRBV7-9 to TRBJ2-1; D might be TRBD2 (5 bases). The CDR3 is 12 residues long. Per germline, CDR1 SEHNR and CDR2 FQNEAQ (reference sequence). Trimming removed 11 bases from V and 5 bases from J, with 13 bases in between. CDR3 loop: CARWTLDNEQFF. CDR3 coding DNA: TGTGCCCGTTGGACTCTCGACAATGAGCAGTTCTTC.

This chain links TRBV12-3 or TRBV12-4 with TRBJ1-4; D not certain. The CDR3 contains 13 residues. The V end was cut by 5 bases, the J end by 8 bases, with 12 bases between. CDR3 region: CASSEAGNEKLFF. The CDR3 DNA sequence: TGTGCCAGCAGTGAGGCAGGTAACGAAAAACTGTTTTTT.

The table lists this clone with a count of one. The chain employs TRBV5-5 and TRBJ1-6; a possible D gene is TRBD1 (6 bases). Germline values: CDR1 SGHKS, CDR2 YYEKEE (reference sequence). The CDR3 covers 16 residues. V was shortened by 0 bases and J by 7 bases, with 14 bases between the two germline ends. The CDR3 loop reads CASSLGPTGSNSPLHF. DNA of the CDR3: TGTGCCAGCAGCTTGGGCCCCACAGGGTCGAATTCACCCCTCCACTTT.